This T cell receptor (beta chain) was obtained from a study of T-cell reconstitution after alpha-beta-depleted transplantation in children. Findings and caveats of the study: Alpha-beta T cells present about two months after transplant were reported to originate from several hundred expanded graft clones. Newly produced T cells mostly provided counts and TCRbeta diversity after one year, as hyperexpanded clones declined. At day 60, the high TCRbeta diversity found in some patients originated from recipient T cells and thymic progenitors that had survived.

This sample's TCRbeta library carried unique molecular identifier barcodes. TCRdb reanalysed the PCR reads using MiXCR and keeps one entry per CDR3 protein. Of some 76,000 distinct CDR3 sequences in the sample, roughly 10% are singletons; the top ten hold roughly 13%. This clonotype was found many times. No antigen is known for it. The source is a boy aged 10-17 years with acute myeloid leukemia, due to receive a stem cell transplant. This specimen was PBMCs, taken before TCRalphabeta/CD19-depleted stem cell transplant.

CDR3 in DNA: TGTGCCAGCAGCGCGCCGCTAGCGGGTACCTTGAGCTCCTACAATGAGCAGTTCTTC. It specifies CASSAPLAGTLSSYNEQFF. The V and J genes are TRBV7-8 and TRBJ2-1, with 8 bases fitting TRBD2. Trimming at V came to 5 bases and at J to 0 bases, leaving 15 bases not matched to a gene. Looked up from germline, CDR1 is SGHVS and CDR2 is FQNEAQ. The CDR3 consists of 19 residues.